This T cell receptor beta chain was identified during a study of CD8 T cells in Susac syndrome. The CDR3 is made up of 13 amino acids. From germline, CDR1 is MNHEY and CDR2 SVGEGT. The V gene lost 6 bases and the J gene lost 9 bases, with 15 bases spanning the gap. The authors reverse transcribed 0.5 to 1 ug RNA with random hexamers. TCRdb reprocessed the immunoSEQ multiplex PCR reads via MiXCR and lists one record per CDR3 protein. The sample includes 70,000 to 100,000 distinct CDR3 sequences, roughly 95% of them seen just once. This TCR was sampled from a human donor with Susac syndrome. V gene TRBV6-2 or TRBV6-3 combines with J gene TRBJ2-1, with D possibly TRBD2 on 6 matching bases. Sequenced: CD8+ T cells from PBMCs. Here the CDR3 reads CASSGGETGEQFF. The CDR3 nucleotides read TGTGCCAGCAGCGGAGGGGAGACGGGTGAGCAGTTCTTC.